A single sample gave rise to the 9 T cell receptor beta chains below, sequenced in a study of metastatic and nonmetastatic thyroid tumors. TCRdb used MiXCR to call clones anew from the PCR reads. The sample contains about 89,000 clones, around 12% of which appear only once. All patients were untreated before thyroid surgery. Material: tumor tissue. The receptor set was obtained from a female donor with papillary thyroid cancer or a benign thyroid nodule (not recorded which). Some clones in this sample may be carry-over from other donors' samples.

Many counts were recorded for this clone. This specimen includes other DNA sequences encoding the same CDR3. This chain uses TRBV20-1 with TRBJ2-3, with 12 bases fitting TRBD2. CDR1 and CDR2 from the germline V gene are DFQATT and SNEGSKA (reference sequence). The CDR3 sequence is 17 residues long. The trim removed 0 bases at V and 7 bases at J, leaving 11 bases unmatched. The CDR3 bases are TGCAGTGCTAGAGAGCCACGACGGACTAGCGGGATAAATACGCAGTATTTT. Translating it yields CSAREPRRTSGINTQYF.

This clone occurred a few times. Other DNA sequences in the same sample also yield this CDR3. The rearrangement links TRBV27 to TRBJ1-1; no clear D. With 3 bases removed from V and 5 bases from J, the gap between germline ends came to 13 bases. This CDR3 spans 14 amino acids. Germline V CDR1 and CDR2: MNHEY, SMNVEV (reference sequence). The CDR3 spells CASSFWGGSTEAFF. CDR3 nucleotides: TGTGCCAGCAGTTTTTGGGGTGGATCAACTGAAGCTTTCTTT.

This clone was seen repeatedly, ten times or more. This sequence joins TRBV7-9 and TRBJ2-5; D gene ambiguous. The V gene's germline CDR1 is SEHNR and CDR2 FQNEAQ (reference sequence). The germline V and J ends were trimmed by 6 bases and 7 bases, with 21 bases remaining between them. The CDR3 covers 15 residues. The DNA for the CDR3 is TGTGCCAGCAGACGTGACCAGGAACCGGTAGGGACCCAGTACTTC. Residues: CASRRDQEPVGTQYF.

Worth noting for this clone: This sequence may be a read error, since a much larger clone differs from it by one base. The chain combines TRBV3-1 with TRBJ1-5, with no clear D. From germline, CDR1 is LGHDT and CDR2 YNNKEL (reference sequence). The CDR3 runs to 15 residues. As DNA, the CDR3 is TGTGCCAGCGGCCAAAGGCCCAGAATTAATCAGCCCCAGCATTTT. This encodes CASGQRPRINQPQHF.

This clone came up many times. This chain connects TRBV28 to TRBJ1-1, with 7 bases fitting TRBD1. V shed 6 bases, J shed 1 base, and the junction held 11 bases outside the gene matches. The CDR3 is made up of 16 amino acids. Looked up from germline, CDR1 is MDHEN and CDR2 is SYDVKM. In DNA form, the CDR3 reads TGTGCCAGCAGCCCACAACCGGGACAGAAGAACACTGAAGCTTTCTTT. It specifies CASSPQPGQKNTEAFF. The full variable domain, in which reference TRBV28 and TRBJ1-1 provide the parts outside the CDR3, is DVKVTQSSRYLVKRTGEKVFLECVQDMDHENMFWYRQDPGLGLRLIYFSYDVKMKEKGDIPEGYSVSREKKERFSLILESASTNQTSMYLCASSPQPGQKNTEAFFGQGTRLTVV.

This clone came up many times. The gene calls are TRBV20-1 and TRBJ1-6; D is perhaps TRBD1 (6 bases). Germline V lookup: CDR1 DFQATT, CDR2 SNEGSKA (reference sequence). Trimming shortened V by 1 base and J by 0 bases, and 13 bases separated the two germline ends. CDR3 length: 17 amino acids. CDR3 in DNA: TGCAGTGCTAGAGTTAACAGGGTTCTCTCCTATAATTCACCCCTCCACTTT. Amino acid sequence: CSARVNRVLSYNSPLHF.

The table lists this clone with many counts. This chain joins TRBV6-1 and TRBJ1-1; D call uncertain. Trimming stripped 3 bases from V and 1 base from J, with 6 bases between. Germline-derived CDR1 and CDR2 are MNHNS and SASEGT. This CDR3 contains 13 residues. CDR3 amino acids: CASSDTRNTEAFF. CDR3 nucleotide sequence: TGTGCCAGCAGTGACACGAGGAACACTGAAGCTTTCTTT.

This clone was found many times. The V and J genes are TRBV5-4 and TRBJ2-7, with 11 bases that match TRBD2. The CDR3 consists of 15 residues. Per the germline V gene, CDR1 is SGHNT and CDR2 is YYREEE (reference sequence). The ends lost 0 bases at V and 3 bases at J; junction bases unmatched: 2. The CDR3 here is CASSLEGLAVYEQYF. The CDR3 coding sequence is TGTGCCAGCAGCTTGGAGGGACTAGCGGTCTACGAGCAGTACTTC.

This clone appeared many times. A read error is possible here, since a much larger clone lies one base away. Additional DNA sequences in this sample encode the identical CDR3. CDR3 loop: CSAGRPGWSSYNEQFF. The CDR3 DNA follows: TGCAGTGCTGGACGGCCCGGATGGAGCTCCTACAATGAGCAGTTCTTC. V is TRBV20-1 and J is TRBJ2-1; unclear D gene. Germline CDR1 reads DFQATT; CDR2 reads SNEGSKA (reference sequence). The V end lost 5 bases, the J end lost 0 bases, and 17 bases lay between the germline ends. The CDR3 has 16 amino acids.